These 6 T cell receptor beta chains originate from one sample sequenced in a study of T cell changes during pregnancy in multiple sclerosis. The table came from immunoSEQ multiplex PCR; TCRdb's copy has only in-frame clones and leaves some out. This table has 35,000 to 40,000 clones, 70% to 90% appearing once. Sequenced material: CD8+ T cells from peripheral blood mononuclear cells, taken in the third trimester of pregnancy. Receptors originate from a female donor with multiple sclerosis, enrolled in a pregnancy study.

This clone was observed a single time. This chain links TRBV4-1 with TRBJ2-1; D possibly corresponds to TRBD2 (6 bases). The germline CDR1 and CDR2 sequences are MGHRA and YSYEKL. Trimming shortened V by 1 base and J by 9 bases, and 16 bases separated the two germline ends. This CDR3 spans 15 amino acids. The DNA of the CDR3 is TGCGCCAGCAGCCAAGGCTCTTCATACGGGGGTGAGCAGTTCTTC. This gives the protein CASSQGSSYGGEQFF.

The rearrangement links TRBV7-6 to TRBJ1-4; D is possibly TRBD1 (5 bases). CDR1 SGHVS and CDR2 FNYEAQ come from the germline V gene. This CDR3 comprises 14 residues. V was shortened by 5 bases and J by 11 bases, with 18 bases between the two germline ends. The CDR3 region is CASSTREPVQKLFF. Here the CDR3 DNA reads TGTGCCAGCAGCACCAGGGAACCGGTTCAGAAACTGTTTTTT.

The chain has TRBV2 and TRBJ2-7, with 9 bases identical to TRBD1. The junction had 10 bases not matched to a gene; V was cut back by 6 bases and J by 4 bases. CDR3 length: 15 amino acids. CDR1 and CDR2 from the germline V gene are SNHLY and FYNNEI. CDR3 region: CASRQSGTGKYEQYF. In DNA, the CDR3 is TGTGCCAGCAGGCAGTCCGGGACAGGGAAATACGAGCAGTACTTC.

The chain has TRBV5-6 and TRBJ1-1, with TRBD1 as a possible D gene (5 bases). CDR3 length equals 14 residues. Deletions cut 1 base from V and 2 bases from J, with 9 bases between. The germline V gene has CDR1 SGHDT and CDR2 YYEEEE. The CDR3 sequence: CASSLYWGNTEAFF. CDR3 bases: TGTGCCAGCAGCTTGTATTGGGGCAACACTGAAGCTTTCTTT.

The rearrangement links TRBV28 to TRBJ2-7; no reliable D call. The CDR3 has 14 amino acids. V gave up 1 base and J gave up 3 bases, with 10 bases separating them. Germline CDR1 reads MDHEN; CDR2 reads SYDVKM. The CDR3 nucleotides read TGTGCCAGCAGTTTATACCCACCTAGCTACGAGCAGTACTTC. Amino acid sequence: CASSLYPPSYEQYF.

The chain employs TRBV13 and TRBJ1-1; perhaps TRBD1 as D (6 bases). The CDR3 is 15 residues long. Between the trimmed V and J ends, which lost 3 bases and 5 bases, there was a span of 16 bases. CDR1 and CDR2 (germline): PRHDT, FYEKMQ (reference sequence). This CDR3 reads CASSFLQGMRTEAFF. The CDR3 DNA reads as TGTGCCAGCAGCTTCCTACAGGGTATGAGGACTGAAGCTTTCTTT.